Listed here is a single TCR beta chain. Its cognate antigen is unknown. This sample was included in a study of cytomegalovirus exposure and HLA in healthy donors. Study findings and constraints: The classifier was said to identify cytomegalovirus status with high specificity and sensitivity. In a later analysis, TCR beta V- and J-gene trimming was associated with a missense DCLRE1C variant. The study dropped some indistinguishable V segments, TRBV6-2 and TRBV6-3 among them.

The ends lost 3 bases at V and 4 bases at J; junction bases unmatched: 8. The CDR3 loop spans 16 amino acids. Germline CDR1 is WNHNN and CDR2 is SYGVQD (reference sequence). Primers included in the PCR were 60 Vbeta and 13 Jbeta primers. The assay was immunoSEQ multiplex PCR, and TCRdb's table has in-frame clones only and misses some. The data contain 140,000 or so clones, roughly 80% of them singletons. The sequenced sample consisted of PBMCs. The rearrangement links TRBV10-1 to TRBJ2-7, with TRBD2 matching over 11 bases. This clonotype originated in a female donor in good health and CMV-seronegative. The CDR3 nucleotides are TGCGCCAGCAGTGAAATTACGGCTAGCGGGAGGTACGAGCAGTACTTC. Its translation is CASSEITASGRYEQYF.